This T cell receptor (beta chain) is drawn from a study of Ad26.COV2.S vaccination and SARS-CoV-2 variants (dated by TCRdb to the early 2020s). General notes on the study: Vaccine-arm donors came from COV1001, a multicentre, randomized, double-blind, placebo-controlled phase I-IIa trial of Ad26.COV2.S in healthy adults. TCRbeta repertoire sequencing was used to assess the specificity and breadth of SARS-CoV-2-reactive T cell receptors after Ad26.COV2.S vaccination. Ad26.COV2.S was given intramuscularly at 5x10^10 or 1x10^11 viral particles, as a single shot or as two shots 56 days apart. Trial participants were randomized into five groups of five: low-dose or high-dose Ad26.COV2.S given once or twice, or placebo on both occasions. Investigators did not know the trial group allocation while performing experiments and assessing outcomes. The TCR-sequenced set comprised around 30 samples: about 19 Ad26.COV2.S vaccine recipients, 5 placebo recipients and 8 SARS-CoV-2 convalescent individuals. Study-wide conclusions, independent of this receptor: Spike-specific TCR breadth was higher in Ad26.COV2.S recipients than in placebo recipients (P = 0.0014). According to the authors, total T cell responses may have been underestimated by the TCR breadth and depth analyses. Substantial breadth of spike-specific CD8+ and CD4+ T cell responses was reported after vaccination. Vaccine and placebo recipients had similar non-spike TCR breadth, a finding consistent with the vaccine containing only spike. The study was not powered for comparison of responses between vaccine doses or regimens.

V is trimmed back by 6 bases and J by 4 bases, and the junction contains 3 bases that no gene match accounts for. The germline V gene encodes CDR1 MDHEN and CDR2 SYDVKM. The CDR3 runs 13 residues from the cysteine to the phenylalanine. Only the CDR3 region is kept as DNA, spanning 39 bases read in frame from base 1. The immunoSEQ Assay was used to sequence TCRbeta CDR3 regions. After extraction, genomic DNA underwent amplification by bias-controlled multiplex PCR, followed by high-throughput sequencing. The original methods were these. To quantify the absolute abundance of each unique TCRbeta CDR3 region, sequences were collapsed and filtered. T cell fraction was estimated by normalizing TCRbeta template counts to usable DNA, which was measured by amplifying reference genes present in all nucleated cells. Repertoire TCRs were annotated as SARS-CoV-2-specific when V gene, CDR3 amino acid sequence and J gene were exactly matched to a known reactive TCR set. The reference SARS-CoV-2 TCR set was obtained from MIRA and was filtered for enrichment in COVID-19-positive ImmuneCODE repertoires, whereby public or cross-reactive TCRs were removed. Using the MIRA antigens, annotated TCRs were further analysed by specific ORF or by position within an ORF. Breadth was defined as annotated unique rearrangements over total unique productive rearrangements; depth was the summed frequency of those rearrangements. TCR breadth was compared between groups using two-sided Wilcoxon rank-sum tests. The source is immuneACCESS, and TCRdb retained only in-frame sequences with V and J called. Part of the clones is not carried over; for the studies checked, unresolved V genes explain less than half of this, and the remainder is unexplained. From that table come the V and J calls and clone size; the DNA was used to work out D and trimming. Across this sample there are about 420,000 clones, with roughly 88% seen only once. In total, the top ten clones hold 3.5% to 4% of the sample.

Concerning this clone itself: The antigen it binds to is not known. No base quality information exists; no much larger clone differs at one position.

The intended sense of this specimen's treatment or condition label: around 19 received Ad26.COV2.S at low or high dose, single or two shots; 5 received placebo; per-sample allocation not given. Repertoires of vaccine and placebo recipients were sequenced from samples collected on day 63 after the first injection. In Cohort 1b, 25 to 30 adults aged 18-55 years were enrolled at a single site in Boston, USA, between 29 July and 7 August 2020. Ad26.COV2.S consisted of a replication-incompetent adenovirus type 26 vector by which a prefusion-stabilized SARS-CoV-2 spike protein from the original Wuhan strain was expressed.

Sample: peripheral blood, taken in a trial of Ad26.COV2.S vaccine versus placebo. This TCR derives from a person aged 18 to 65 who received the Ad26.COV2.S COVID-19 vaccine or a placebo. The sequence joins TRBV28 to TRBJ2-5, with 9 junctional bases fitting TRBD2. The CDR3 loop reads CASRLAGTETQYF. Here is the DNA: TGTGCCAGCAGGCTAGCGGGGACAGAGACCCAGTACTTC.